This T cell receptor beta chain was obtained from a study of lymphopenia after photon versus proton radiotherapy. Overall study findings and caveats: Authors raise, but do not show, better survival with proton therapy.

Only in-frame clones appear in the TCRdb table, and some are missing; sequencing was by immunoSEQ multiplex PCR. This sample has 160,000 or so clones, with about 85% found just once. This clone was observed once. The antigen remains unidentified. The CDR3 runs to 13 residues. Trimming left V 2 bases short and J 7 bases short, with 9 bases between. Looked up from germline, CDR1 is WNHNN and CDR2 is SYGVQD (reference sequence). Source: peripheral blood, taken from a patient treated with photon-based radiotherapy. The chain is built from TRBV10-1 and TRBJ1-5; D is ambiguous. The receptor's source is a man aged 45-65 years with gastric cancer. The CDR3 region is CASSENQVQPQHF. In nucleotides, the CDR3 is TGCGCCAGCAGTGAGAATCAGGTCCAGCCCCAGCATTTT.